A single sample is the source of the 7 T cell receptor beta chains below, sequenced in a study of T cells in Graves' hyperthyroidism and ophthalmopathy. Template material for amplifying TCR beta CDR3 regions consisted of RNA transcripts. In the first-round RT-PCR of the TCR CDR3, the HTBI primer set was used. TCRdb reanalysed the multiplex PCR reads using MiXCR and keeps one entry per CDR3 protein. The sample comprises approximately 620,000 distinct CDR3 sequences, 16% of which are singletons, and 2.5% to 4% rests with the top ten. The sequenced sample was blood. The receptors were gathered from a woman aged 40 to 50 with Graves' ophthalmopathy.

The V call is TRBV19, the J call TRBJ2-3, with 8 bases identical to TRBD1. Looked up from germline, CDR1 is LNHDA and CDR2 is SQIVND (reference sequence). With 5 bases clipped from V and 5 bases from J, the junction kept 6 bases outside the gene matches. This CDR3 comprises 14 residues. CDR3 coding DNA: TGTGCCAGTAGTGCCAGACAGGGGAGAGATACGCAGTATTTT. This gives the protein CASSARQGRDTQYF. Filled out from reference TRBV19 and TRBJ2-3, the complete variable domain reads DGGITQSPKYLFRKEGQNVTLSCEQNLNHDAMYWYRQDPGQGLRLIYYSQIVNDFQKGDIAEGYSVSREKKESFPLTVTSAQKNPTAFYLCASSARQGRDTQYFGPGTRLTVL.

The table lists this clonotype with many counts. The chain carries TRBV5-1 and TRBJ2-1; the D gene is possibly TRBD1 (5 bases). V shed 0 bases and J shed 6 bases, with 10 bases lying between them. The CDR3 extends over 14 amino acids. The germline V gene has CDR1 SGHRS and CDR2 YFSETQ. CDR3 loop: CASSLAGPGNEQFF. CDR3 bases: TGCGCCAGCAGCTTGGCAGGGCCAGGCAATGAGCAGTTCTTC.

DNA for the CDR3: TGTGCCAGTAGTAGATACATGAACACTGAAGCTTTCTTT. Protein sequence: CASSRYMNTEAFF. The chain employs TRBV6-2 or TRBV6-3 and TRBJ1-1; no reliable D call. V was shortened by 9 bases and J by 0 bases, with 11 bases between the two germline ends. CDR1 and CDR2 from the germline V gene are MNHEY and SVGEGT. This CDR3 is 13 amino acids long.

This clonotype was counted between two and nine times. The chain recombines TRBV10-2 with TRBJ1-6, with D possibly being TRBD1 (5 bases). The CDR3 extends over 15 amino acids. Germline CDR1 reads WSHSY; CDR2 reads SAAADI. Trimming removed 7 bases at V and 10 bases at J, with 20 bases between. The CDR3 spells CASNPTRYQGSPLHF. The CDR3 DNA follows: TGCGCCAGCAACCCGACACGTTACCAGGGATCACCCCTCCACTTT.

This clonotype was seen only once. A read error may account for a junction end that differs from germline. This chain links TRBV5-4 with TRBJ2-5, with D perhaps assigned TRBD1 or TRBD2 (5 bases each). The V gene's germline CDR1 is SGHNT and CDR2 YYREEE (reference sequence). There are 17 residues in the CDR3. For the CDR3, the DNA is TGTGCCAGCAGCTTGGTCTTGGGACCCCCGGTGGGAGAGGCCCAGTACTTC. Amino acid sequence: CASSLVLGPPVGEAQYF. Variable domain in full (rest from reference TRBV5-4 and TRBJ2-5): ETGVTQSPTHLIKTRGQQVTLRCSSQSGHNTVSWYQQALGQGPQFIFQYYREEENGRGNFPPRFSGLQFPNYSSELNVNALELDDSALYLCASSLVLGPPVGEAQYFGPGTRLLVL.

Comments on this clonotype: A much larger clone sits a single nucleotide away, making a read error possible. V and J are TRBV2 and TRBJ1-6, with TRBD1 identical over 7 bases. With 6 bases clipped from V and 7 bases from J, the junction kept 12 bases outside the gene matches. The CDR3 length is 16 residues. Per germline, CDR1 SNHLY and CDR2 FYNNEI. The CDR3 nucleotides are TGTGCCAGCAGCTCCTCCGGGACAGATAGCAATTCACCCCTCCACTTT. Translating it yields CASSSSGTDSNSPLHF.

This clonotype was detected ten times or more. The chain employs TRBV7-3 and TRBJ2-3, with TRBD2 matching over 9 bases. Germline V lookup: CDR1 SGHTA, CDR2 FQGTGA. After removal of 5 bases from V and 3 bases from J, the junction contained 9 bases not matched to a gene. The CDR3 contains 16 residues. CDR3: CASSKGLAPVTDTQYF. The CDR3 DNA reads TGTGCCAGCAGCAAGGGACTAGCCCCCGTGACAGATACGCAGTATTTT.